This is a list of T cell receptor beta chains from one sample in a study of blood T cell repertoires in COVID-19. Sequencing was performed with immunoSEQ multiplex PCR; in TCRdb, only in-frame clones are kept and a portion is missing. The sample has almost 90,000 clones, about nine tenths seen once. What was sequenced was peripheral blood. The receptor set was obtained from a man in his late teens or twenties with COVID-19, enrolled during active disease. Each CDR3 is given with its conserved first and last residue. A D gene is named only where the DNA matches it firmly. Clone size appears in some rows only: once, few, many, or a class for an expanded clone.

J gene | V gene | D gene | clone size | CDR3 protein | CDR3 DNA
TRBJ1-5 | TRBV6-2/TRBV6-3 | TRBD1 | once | CASSHETQRTGYSEPQHF | TGTGCCAGCAGCCACGAAACCCAGAGGACAGGATATTCGGAGCCCCAGCATTTT
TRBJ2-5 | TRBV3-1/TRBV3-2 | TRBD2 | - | CASSQAEAGGETQYF | TGTGCCAGCAGCCAAGCGGAAGCGGGAGGCGAGACCCAGTACTTC
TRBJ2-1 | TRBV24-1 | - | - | CATGPQSAYYNEQFF | TGTGCCACTGGCCCACAAAGCGCTTACTACAATGAGCAGTTCTTC
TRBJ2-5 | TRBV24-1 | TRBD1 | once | CATSDPTGIGTQYF | TGTGCCACCAGTGACCCGACAGGGATTGGGACCCAGTACTTC
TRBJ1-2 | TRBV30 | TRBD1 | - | CAWRAGTGGFGYTF | TGTGCCTGGAGGGCCGGGACAGGGGGGTTCGGCTACACCTTC
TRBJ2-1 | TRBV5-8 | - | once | CASSPTRALGEQFF | TGTGCCAGCAGCCCGACTAGAGCCCTGGGTGAGCAGTTCTTC
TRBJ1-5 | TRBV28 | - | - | CASSLMSGNQPQHF | TGTGCCAGCAGTTTAATGTCGGGCAATCAGCCCCAGCATTTT
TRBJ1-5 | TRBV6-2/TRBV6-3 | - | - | CASSYKGWHQPQHF | TGTGCCAGCAGTTACAAGGGGTGGCATCAGCCCCAGCATTTT
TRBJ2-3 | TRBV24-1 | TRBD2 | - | CATSDSSGSTDTQYF | TGTGCCACCAGTGATTCTAGCGGGAGCACAGATACGCAGTATTTT
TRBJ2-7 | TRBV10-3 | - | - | CAISEVGGKYF | TGTGCCATCAGTGAGGTGGGAGGAAAGTACTTC
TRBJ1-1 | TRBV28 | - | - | CASSITGFGTEAFF | TGTGCCAGCAGTATAACAGGGTTCGGGACTGAAGCTTTCTTT